The 21 T cell receptor beta chains below all came from one sample that was sequenced in a study of siplizumab effects on memory and regulatory T cells. Measured with immunoSEQ multiplex PCR; TCRdb has only the in-frame clones, and not every one. The top ten clones hold more than 0.095% of a sample with 50,000 to 70,000 clones, nearly 98% of them seen once. Sequences were obtained from naive CD8+ T cells sorted from blood. Receptors were obtained from a human donor in good health.

The chain links TRBV7-2 to TRBJ2-7; 10 nucleotides line up with TRBD1. The J segment lost 0 bases and the V segment lost 4 bases, leaving 9 bases of the junction unmatched. The CDR3 is made up of 17 amino acids. Germline CDR1 SGHTA, CDR2 FQGNSA. The CDR3 loop reads CASSYGTGALTSYEQYF. CDR3 DNA sequence: TGTGCCAGCAGCTATGGGACAGGGGCCCTTACCTCCTACGAGCAGTACTTC.

V gene TRBV11-2 combines with J gene TRBJ1-2, with D tentatively TRBD1 (6 bases). The CDR3 loop spans 16 amino acids. V shed 3 bases and J shed 4 bases, with 18 bases lying between them. Per germline, CDR1 SGHAT and CDR2 FQNNGV. CDR3: CASSLGDIQSGYGYTF. CDR3 DNA sequence: TGTGCCAGCAGCTTGGGGGACATTCAGTCGGGCTATGGCTACACCTTC. Variable domain in full (rest from reference TRBV11-2 and TRBJ1-2): EAGVAQSPRYKIIEKRQSVAFWCNPISGHATLYWYQQILGQGPKLLIQFQNNGVVDDSQLPKDRFSAERLKGVDSTLKIQPAKLEDSAVYLCASSLGDIQSGYGYTFGSGTRLTVV.

V usage is TRBV4-3 and J usage is TRBJ1-5; no reliable D call. The V gene lost 3 bases and the J gene lost 3 bases, with 12 bases spanning the gap. Germline V lookup: CDR1 LGHNA, CDR2 YSLEER. The CDR3 is 15 amino acids. Here the CDR3 reads CASSHFVPNNQPQHF. DNA of the CDR3: TGCGCCAGCAGCCACTTCGTACCTAACAATCAGCCCCAGCATTTT.

V gene TRBV19 combines with J gene TRBJ2-7; 11 bases map to TRBD2. The CDR3 contains 15 residues. V dropped 3 bases and J dropped 0; count of bases not matched to a gene: 1. Per germline, CDR1 LNHDA and CDR2 SQIVND (reference sequence). CDR3 protein: CASSMGLADSYEQYF. The CDR3 coding sequence is TGTGCCAGTAGTATGGGACTAGCGGACTCCTACGAGCAGTACTTC.

This chain links TRBV11-2 with TRBJ2-3; TRBD2 agrees at 11 bases. CDR3 size: 16 residues. Losses at the gene ends were 5 bases for V and 0 bases for J; bases not matched to a gene: 4. Germline CDR1 and CDR2: SGHAT and FQNNGV. For the CDR3, the DNA is TGTGCCAGCAGCGCCTTAGCGGGGGGGAGCACAGATACGCAGTATTTT. Amino acid sequence: CASSALAGGSTDTQYF.

V and J are TRBV13 and TRBJ1-5; maybe TRBD1 (6 bases). Germline V CDR1 and CDR2: PRHDT, FYEKMQ (reference sequence). The CDR3 extends over 12 amino acids. With 5 bases removed from V and 7 bases from J, the gap between germline ends came to 9 bases. The CDR3: CASSEGGQPQHF. The CDR3 bases are TGTGCCAGCAGCGAGGGGGGACAGCCCCAGCATTTT.

This chain uses TRBV10-1 with TRBJ1-2; no reliable D call. This CDR3 has 15 amino acids. V lost 6 bases to trimming and J lost 4 bases, with 18 bases between them. Germline lookup yields CDR1 WNHNN and CDR2 SYGVQD (reference sequence). In DNA, the CDR3 is TGCGCCAGCAGGTGGATGGCGGCTACCGGCTATGGCTACACCTTC. It is translated as CASRWMAATGYGYTF.

CDR3 coding DNA: TGTGCCAGCAGCTTAGTAGGGACGCCGTACAATGAGCAGTTCTTC. This codes for CASSLVGTPYNEQFF. V usage is TRBV7-9 and J usage is TRBJ2-1, with D perhaps assigned TRBD1 or TRBD2 (5 bases each). CDR3 length: 15 amino acids. With 1 base removed from V and 4 bases from J, the gap between germline ends came to 11 bases. CDR1 and CDR2 (germline): SEHNR, FQNEAQ (reference sequence).

This clone is a singleton in its sample. V gene TRBV5-6 combines with J gene TRBJ2-7, with D uncertain. The V end was cut by 0 bases, the J end by 3 bases, with 10 bases between. The germline V gene has CDR1 SGHDT and CDR2 YYEEEE. The CDR3 is 14 residues long. The CDR3 DNA follows: TGTGCCAGCAGCTTGGACACCTCGTTCTACGAGCAGTACTTC. Residues: CASSLDTSFYEQYF.

This chain uses TRBV28 with TRBJ1-1; a possible D gene is TRBD1 (6 bases). Deletions cut 5 bases from V and 0 bases from J, with 13 bases between. The CDR3 covers 15 residues. Germline V CDR1 and CDR2: MDHEN, SYDVKM. CDR3 sequence: CASSPNREMNTEAFF. The CDR3 DNA is TGTGCCAGCAGTCCCAACAGGGAGATGAACACTGAAGCTTTCTTT.

This chain connects TRBV9 to TRBJ2-7; D may match TRBD1 or TRBD2 (5 bases each). Trimming stripped 0 bases from V and 5 bases from J, with 6 bases between. This CDR3 region has 12 residues. Germline CDR1 is SGDLS and CDR2 is YYNGEE. Here the CDR3 reads CASSVGGNEQYF. CDR3 DNA: TGTGCCAGCAGCGTAGGGGGGAACGAGCAGTACTTC.

The chain carries TRBV9 and TRBJ1-1; D is undetermined. CDR3 length equals 15 residues. V was pared by 4 bases and J by 0 bases, with 13 bases between. Germline CDR1 and CDR2: SGDLS and YYNGEE. In DNA, the CDR3 is TGTGCCAGCAGCCCCTCGGCAAACATGAACACTGAAGCTTTCTTT. It is translated as CASSPSANMNTEAFF.

This rearrangement joins TRBV9 to TRBJ2-7, with TRBD2 identical over 7 bases. The CDR3 consists of 12 residues. Looked up from germline, CDR1 is SGDLS and CDR2 is YYNGEE. V lost 8 bases and J lost 7; bases outside the gene matches: 9. CDR3 residues: CARDGGNREQYF. CDR3 in DNA: TGTGCCAGAGACGGGGGGAATCGGGAGCAGTACTTC.

V and J are TRBV6-6 and TRBJ2-3; the D call may be TRBD1 or TRBD2 (5 bases each). CDR1 MNHNY and CDR2 SVGAGI come from the germline V gene (reference sequence). The CDR3 spans 14 residues. V was trimmed by 6 bases and J by 2 bases, leaving 12 bases between them. In nucleotides, the CDR3 is TGTGCCAGCAGCTACGGTGGGACCACAGATACGCAGTATTTT. This gives the protein CASSYGGTTDTQYF.

This clone was observed a few times. The genes are TRBV29-1 and TRBJ2-5, with no clear D. In germline, CDR1 is SQVTM, CDR2 ANQGSEA. Trimming took off 2 bases at V and 4 bases at J, with 14 bases between the two ends. The CDR3 runs to 14 residues. The CDR3 DNA is TGCAGCGTTGAACTCCACAGCCCCATAGAGACCCAGTACTTC. Its protein is CSVELHSPIETQYF.

The CDR3 loop is CASSLGAHEQYF. For the CDR3, the DNA is TGCGCCAGCAGCTTAGGGGCCCACGAGCAGTACTTC. The J gene is TRBJ2-7, the V gene TRBV5-1; maybe TRBD1 (5 bases). This CDR3 is 12 amino acids long. Germline loops: CDR1 SGHRS, CDR2 YFSETQ. The V and J ends lost 2 bases and 5 bases respectively, with 8 bases between them.

In nucleotides, the CDR3 is TGTGCCAGCACGGGCCGGGATACGCAGTATTTT. It codes for CASTGRDTQYF. This rearrangement joins TRBV7-8 to TRBJ2-3; D remains ambiguous. This CDR3 has 11 residues. CDR1 is SGHVS and CDR2 is FQNEAQ in the germline V gene. Deletions cut 7 bases from V and 6 bases from J, with 8 bases between.

The chain combines TRBV5-1 with TRBJ1-1; D is ambiguous. There are 13 residues in the CDR3. Trimming shortened V by 0 bases and J by 4 bases, and 7 bases separated the two germline ends. The V gene's germline CDR1 is SGHRS and CDR2 YFSETQ. The CDR3 region has the DNA TGCGCCAGCAGCTTGGGCGGGAGCACTGAAGCTTTCTTT. It codes for CASSLGGSTEAFF.

The V call is TRBV6-6, the J call TRBJ1-6; D is possibly TRBD1 (5 bases). The V and J ends lost 6 bases and 7 bases respectively, with 10 bases between them. Germline CDR1 reads MNHNY; CDR2 reads SVGAGI (reference sequence). This CDR3 is built from 13 residues. CDR3: CASSVWGNSPLHF. In nucleotides, the CDR3 is TGTGCCAGCAGCGTTTGGGGGAATTCACCCCTCCACTTT.

The chain combines TRBV6-6 with TRBJ2-1; D remains unclear. CDR3 length equals 14 residues. V was clipped by 2 bases and J by 5 bases, with 10 bases between them. Germline V gene data show CDR1 as MNHNY and CDR2 as SVGAGI (reference sequence). The CDR3 DNA reads TGTGCCAGCAGTTACCTGGCCGCCAACAATGAGCAGTTCTTC. Translating it yields CASSYLAANNEQFF.

The gene calls are TRBV27 and TRBJ2-7; tentative D call: TRBD1 (5 bases). The CDR3 consists of 15 residues. With 0 bases removed from V and 6 bases from J, the gap between germline ends came to 15 bases. Germline CDR1 is MNHEY and CDR2 is SMNVEV (reference sequence). CDR3 nucleotide sequence: TGTGCCAGCAGTTTATCTTTCGACCAGGGAAGCGAGCAGTACTTC. Translated, it gives CASSLSFDQGSEQYF.